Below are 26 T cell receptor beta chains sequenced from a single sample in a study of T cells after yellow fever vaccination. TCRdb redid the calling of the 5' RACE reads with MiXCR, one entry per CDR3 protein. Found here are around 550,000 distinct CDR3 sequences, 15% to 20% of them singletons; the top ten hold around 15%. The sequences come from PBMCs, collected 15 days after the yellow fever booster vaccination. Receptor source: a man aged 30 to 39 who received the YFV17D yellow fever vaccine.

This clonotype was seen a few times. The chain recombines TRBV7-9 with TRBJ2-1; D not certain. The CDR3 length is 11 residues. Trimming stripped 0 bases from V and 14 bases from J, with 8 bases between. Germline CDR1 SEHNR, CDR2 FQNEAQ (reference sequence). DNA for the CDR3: TGTGCCAGCAGCTTAGCAGAAGTCGAGTTCTTC. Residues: CASSLAEVEFF.

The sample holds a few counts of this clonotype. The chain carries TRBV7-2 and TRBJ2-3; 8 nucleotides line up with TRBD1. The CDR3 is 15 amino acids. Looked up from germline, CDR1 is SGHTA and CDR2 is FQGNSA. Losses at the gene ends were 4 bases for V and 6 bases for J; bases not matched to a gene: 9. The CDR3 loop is CASSSGGLVRDTQYF. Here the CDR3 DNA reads TGTGCCAGCAGCTCAGGGGGCCTAGTGAGGGATACGCAGTATTTT.

The CDR3 here is CASSYQGGGSPLHF. Here the CDR3 DNA reads TGTGCCAGCAGTTACCAGGGAGGAGGTTCACCCCTCCACTTT. This chain links TRBV6-5 with TRBJ1-6; D possibly corresponds to TRBD1 (5 bases). This CDR3 is built from 14 residues. The ends were cut back, 2 bases at V and 9 bases at J, with 11 bases in the middle. Per germline, CDR1 MNHEY and CDR2 SVGAGI.

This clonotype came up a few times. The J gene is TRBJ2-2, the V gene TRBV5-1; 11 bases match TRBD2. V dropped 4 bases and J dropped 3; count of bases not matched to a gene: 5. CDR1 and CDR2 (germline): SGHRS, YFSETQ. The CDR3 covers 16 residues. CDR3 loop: CASSLTSGSDTGELFF. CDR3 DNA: TGCGCCAGCAGCCTAACTAGCGGGAGTGACACCGGGGAGCTGTTTTTT.

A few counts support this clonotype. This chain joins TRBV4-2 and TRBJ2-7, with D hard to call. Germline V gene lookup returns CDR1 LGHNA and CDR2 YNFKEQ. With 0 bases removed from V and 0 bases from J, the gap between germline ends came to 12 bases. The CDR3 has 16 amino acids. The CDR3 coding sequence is TGTGCCAGCAGCCAAGATGTGAGCAGGATCTCCTACGAGCAGTACTTC. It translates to CASSQDVSRISYEQYF.

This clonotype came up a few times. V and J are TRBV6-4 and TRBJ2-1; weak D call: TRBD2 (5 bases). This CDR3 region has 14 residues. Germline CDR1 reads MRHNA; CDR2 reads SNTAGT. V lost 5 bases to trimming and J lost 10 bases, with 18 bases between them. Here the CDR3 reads CASSPGNRMSEQFF. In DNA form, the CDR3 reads TGTGCCAGCAGTCCCGGGAATCGAATGTCAGAGCAGTTCTTC.

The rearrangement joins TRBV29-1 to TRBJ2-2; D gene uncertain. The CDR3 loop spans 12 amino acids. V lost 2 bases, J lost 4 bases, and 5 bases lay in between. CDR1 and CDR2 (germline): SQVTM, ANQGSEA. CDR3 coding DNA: TGCAGCGTTGAACCGGTCACCGGGGAGCTGTTTTTT. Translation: CSVEPVTGELFF.

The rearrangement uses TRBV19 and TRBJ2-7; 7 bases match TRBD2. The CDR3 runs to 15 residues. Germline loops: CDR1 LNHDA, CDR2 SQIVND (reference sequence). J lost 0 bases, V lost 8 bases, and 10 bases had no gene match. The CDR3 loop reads CASAAGTTSSYEQYF. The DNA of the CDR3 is TGTGCCAGTGCGGCCGGGACTACGAGCTCCTACGAGCAGTACTTC.

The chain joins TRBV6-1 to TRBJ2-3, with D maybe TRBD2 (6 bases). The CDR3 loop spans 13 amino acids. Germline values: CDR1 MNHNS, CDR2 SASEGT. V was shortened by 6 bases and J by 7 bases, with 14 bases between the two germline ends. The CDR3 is CASSDGTWNTQYF. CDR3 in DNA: TGTGCCAGCAGCGACGGGACTTGGAATACGCAGTATTTT.

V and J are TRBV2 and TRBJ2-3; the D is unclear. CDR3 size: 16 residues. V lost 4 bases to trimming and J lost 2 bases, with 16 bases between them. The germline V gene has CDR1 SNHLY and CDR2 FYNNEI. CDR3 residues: CASSALWTGSTDTQYF. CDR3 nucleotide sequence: TGTGCCAGCAGTGCCCTCTGGACGGGTTCCACAGATACGCAGTATTTT.

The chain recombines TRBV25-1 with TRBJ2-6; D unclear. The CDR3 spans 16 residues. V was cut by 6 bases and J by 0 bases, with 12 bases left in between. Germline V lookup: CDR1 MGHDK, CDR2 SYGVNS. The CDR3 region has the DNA TGTGCCAGCAGCGAACATTACCGCTCTGGGGCCAACGTCCTGACTTTC. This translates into CASSEHYRSGANVLTF.

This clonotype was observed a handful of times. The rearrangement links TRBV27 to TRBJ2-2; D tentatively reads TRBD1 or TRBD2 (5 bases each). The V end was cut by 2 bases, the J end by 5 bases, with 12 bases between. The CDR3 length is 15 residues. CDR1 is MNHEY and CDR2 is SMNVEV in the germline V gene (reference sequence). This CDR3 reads CASSLLGVGTGELFF. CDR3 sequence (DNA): TGTGCCAGCAGTTTACTGGGGGTTGGAACCGGGGAGCTGTTTTTT.

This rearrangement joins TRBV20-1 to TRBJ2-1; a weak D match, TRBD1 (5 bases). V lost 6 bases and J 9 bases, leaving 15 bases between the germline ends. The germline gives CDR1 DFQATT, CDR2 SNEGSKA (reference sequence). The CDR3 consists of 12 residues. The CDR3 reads CSAKRQDIEQFF. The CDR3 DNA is TGCAGTGCAAAGAGGCAGGACATTGAGCAGTTCTTC.

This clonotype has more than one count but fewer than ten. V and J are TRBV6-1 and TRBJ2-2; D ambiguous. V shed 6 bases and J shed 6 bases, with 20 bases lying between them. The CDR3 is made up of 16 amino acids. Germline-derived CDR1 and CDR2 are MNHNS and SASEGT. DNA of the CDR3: TGTGCCAGCAGCCCCCTCAGCGTCCCCACCCCCGGGGAGCTGTTTTTT. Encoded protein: CASSPLSVPTPGELFF.

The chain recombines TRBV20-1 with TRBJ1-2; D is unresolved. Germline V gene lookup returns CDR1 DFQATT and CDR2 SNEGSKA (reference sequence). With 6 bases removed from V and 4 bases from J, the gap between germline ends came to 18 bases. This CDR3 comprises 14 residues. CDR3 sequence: CSANPGSGIYGYTF. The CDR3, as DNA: TGCAGTGCCAATCCTGGATCGGGCATCTATGGCTACACCTTC.

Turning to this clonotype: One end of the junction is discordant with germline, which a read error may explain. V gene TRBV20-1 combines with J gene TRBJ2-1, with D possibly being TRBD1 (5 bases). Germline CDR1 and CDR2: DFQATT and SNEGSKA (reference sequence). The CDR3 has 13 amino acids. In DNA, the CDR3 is TGCAGTGTTTGGACACCTTCCTTCAATGAGCAGTTCTTC. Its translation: CSVWTPSFNEQFF.

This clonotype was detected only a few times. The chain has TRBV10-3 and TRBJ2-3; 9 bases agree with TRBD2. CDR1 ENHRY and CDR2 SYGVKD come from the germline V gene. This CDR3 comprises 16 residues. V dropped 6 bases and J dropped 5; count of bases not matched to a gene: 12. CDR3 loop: CAISTFSVREGDTQYF. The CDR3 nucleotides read TGTGCCATCAGCACATTTTCCGTGCGGGAGGGAGATACGCAGTATTTT.

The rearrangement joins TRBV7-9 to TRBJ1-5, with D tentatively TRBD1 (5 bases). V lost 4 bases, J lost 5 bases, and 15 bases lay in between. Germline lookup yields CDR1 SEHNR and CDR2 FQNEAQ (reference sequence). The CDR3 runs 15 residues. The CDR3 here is CASSSQGLVDQPQHF. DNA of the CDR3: TGTGCCAGCAGCTCTCAGGGTTTGGTGGATCAGCCCCAGCATTTT. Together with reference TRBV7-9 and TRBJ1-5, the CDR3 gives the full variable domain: DTGVSQNPRHKITKRGQNVTFRCDPISEHNRLYWYRQTLGQGPEFLTYFQNEAQLEKSRLLSDRFSAERPKGSFSTLEIQRTEQGDSAMYLCASSSQGLVDQPQHFGDGTRLSIL.

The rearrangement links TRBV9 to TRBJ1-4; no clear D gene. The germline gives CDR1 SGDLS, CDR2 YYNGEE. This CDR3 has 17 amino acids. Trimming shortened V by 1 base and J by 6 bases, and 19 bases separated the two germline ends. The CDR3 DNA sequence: TGTGCCAGCAGCGTACCTCGGGAGGCAGGAAAAGATGAAAAACTGTTTTTT. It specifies CASSVPREAGKDEKLFF. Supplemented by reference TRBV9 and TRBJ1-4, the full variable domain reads DSGVTQTPKHLITATGQRVTLRCSPRSGDLSVYWYQQSLDQGLQFLIQYYNGEERAKGNILERFSAQQFPDLHSELNLSSLELGDSALYFCASSVPREAGKDEKLFFGSGTQLSVL.

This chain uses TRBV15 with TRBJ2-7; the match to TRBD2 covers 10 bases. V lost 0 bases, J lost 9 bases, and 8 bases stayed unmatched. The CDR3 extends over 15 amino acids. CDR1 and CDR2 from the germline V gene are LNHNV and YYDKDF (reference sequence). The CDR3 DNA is TGTGCCACCAGCAGAGAGGCTAGCGGGAGTCGGAGGCAGTACTTC. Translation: CATSREASGSRRQYF. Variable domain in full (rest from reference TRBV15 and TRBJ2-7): DAMVIQNPRYQVTQFGKPVTLSCSQTLNHNVMYWYQQKSSQAPKLLFHYYDKDFNNEADTPDNFQSRRPNTSFCFLDIRSPGLGDTAMYLCATSREASGSRRQYFGPGTRLTVT.

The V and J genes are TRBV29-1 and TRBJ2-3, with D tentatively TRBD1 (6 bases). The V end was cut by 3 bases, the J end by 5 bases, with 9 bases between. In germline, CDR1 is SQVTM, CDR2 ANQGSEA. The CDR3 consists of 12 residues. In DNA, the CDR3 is TGCAGCGTTGAGGGGGCGGGAGATACGCAGTATTTT. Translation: CSVEGAGDTQYF.

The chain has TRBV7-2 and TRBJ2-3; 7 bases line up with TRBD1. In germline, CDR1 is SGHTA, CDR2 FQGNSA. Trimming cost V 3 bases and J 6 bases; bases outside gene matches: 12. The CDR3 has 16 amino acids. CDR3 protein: CASSLPWGQPGDTQYF. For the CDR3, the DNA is TGTGCCAGCAGCTTGCCCTGGGGACAGCCCGGGGATACGCAGTATTTT. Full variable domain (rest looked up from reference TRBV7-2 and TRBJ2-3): GAGVSQSPSNKVTEKGKDVELRCDPISGHTALYWYRQSLGQGLEFLIYFQGNSAPDKSGLPSDRFSAERTGGSVSTLTIQRTQQEDSAVYLCASSLPWGQPGDTQYFGPGTRLTVL.

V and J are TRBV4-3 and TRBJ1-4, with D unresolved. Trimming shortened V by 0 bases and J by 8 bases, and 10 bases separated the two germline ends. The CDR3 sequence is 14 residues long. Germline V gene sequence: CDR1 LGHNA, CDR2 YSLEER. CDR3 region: CASSQDDAEEKLFF. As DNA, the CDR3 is TGCGCCAGCAGCCAAGATGACGCTGAAGAAAAACTGTTTTTT.

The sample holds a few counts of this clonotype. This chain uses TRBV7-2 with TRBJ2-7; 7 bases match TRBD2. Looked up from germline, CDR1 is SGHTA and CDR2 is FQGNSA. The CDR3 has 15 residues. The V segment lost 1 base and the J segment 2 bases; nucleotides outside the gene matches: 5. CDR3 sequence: CASSLVLAATYEQYF. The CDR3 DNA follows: TGTGCCAGCAGCTTAGTGCTAGCGGCTACCTACGAGCAGTACTTC.

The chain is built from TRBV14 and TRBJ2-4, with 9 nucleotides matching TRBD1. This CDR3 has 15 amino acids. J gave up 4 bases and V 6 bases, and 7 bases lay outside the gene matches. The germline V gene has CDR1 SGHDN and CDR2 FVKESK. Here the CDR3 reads CASSWGQGPKNIQYF. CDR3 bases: TGTGCCAGCAGTTGGGGACAGGGCCCAAAAAACATTCAGTACTTC. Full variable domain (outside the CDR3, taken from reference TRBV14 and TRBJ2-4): EAGVTQFPSHSVIEKGQTVTLRCDPISGHDNLYWYRRVMGKEIKFLLHFVKESKQDESGMPNNRFLAERTGGTYSTLKVQPAELEDSGVYFCASSWGQGPKNIQYFGAGTRLSVL.

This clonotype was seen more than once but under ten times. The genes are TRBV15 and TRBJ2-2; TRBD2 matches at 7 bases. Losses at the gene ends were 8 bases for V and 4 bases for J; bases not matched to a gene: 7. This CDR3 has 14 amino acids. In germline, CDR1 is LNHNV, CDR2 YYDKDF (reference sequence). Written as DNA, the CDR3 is TGTGCCACCGACGCGGGAGTGCGCACCGGGGAGCTGTTTTTT. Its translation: CATDAGVRTGELFF.